The present T cell receptor (beta chain) was sequenced within a study of radiation and T cells in renal cell carcinoma. Generated by immunoSEQ multiplex PCR, the TCRdb table keeps only in-frame clones and is missing some. The profile covers under 100,000 clones, with about 79% appearing a single time and 6.5% to 8% taken by the ten largest. This sample's time point: blood 4 weeks post-SBRT, at nephrectomy. As to treatment: 15 Gy SBRT to primary tumor, nephrectomy 4 weeks later. Nephrectomy followed 15 Gy stereotactic body radiation by 4 weeks. Clear cell pathology was present in this patient's renal cell carcinoma. On this clone: Its antigen is unidentified.

Trimming took 2 bases from V and 0 from J; bases not matched to a gene: 4. There are 17 residues in the CDR3. Germline V gene lookup returns CDR1 MGHDK and CDR2 SYGVNS. Study-level points and caveats: Top tumor clonotypes rose in blood 2 weeks post-radiation, then contracted. Without pretreatment biopsies, baseline tumor clonotype presence was undetermined.

The sequence derives from a man aged 55 to 69 with renal cell carcinoma. The sample here was blood, taken from a patient whose treatment included radiotherapy and nephrectomy. This chain links TRBV25-1 with TRBJ2-5, with 12 bases fitting TRBD2. The CDR3 DNA is TGTGCCAGCAGTGAACTCGGACTAGCGGGGTACCAAGAGACCCAGTACTTC. Its protein is CASSELGLAGYQETQYF.